This T cell receptor beta chain was recorded in a study of identical twins. General observations from the study: Possibly, invariant MAIT and iNKT cells partly confounded zero-insertion analyses. Reduced insertions were recorded for abundant cord blood beta clonotypes, with no such pattern in memory repertoires. Models came in too low on out-of-frame TCR alpha sharing in monozygotic twins.

The CDR3 is 15 residues long. J lost 5 bases, V lost 4 bases, and 6 bases had no gene match. Comments on this clonotype: The target antigen is unknown.

It was template switching that added a universal primer site, and there were unique molecular identifiers on the cDNA. Using its own MiXCR run on the 5' RACE reads, TCRdb lists one record per CDR3 protein. The sample has 1.5 million to 2 million distinct CDR3 sequences, under 35% seen once. The receptor's source is a newborn girl in good health. Sequencing was performed on cord blood. V is TRBV12-3 or TRBV12-4 and J is TRBJ2-5; 11 bases line up with TRBD2. CDR3 sequence (DNA): TGTGCCAGCAGTTGGCTAGCGGGGGGCTCGGAGACCCAGTACTTC. It translates to CASSWLAGGSETQYF.